The present T cell receptor beta chain was sequenced within a study of T cells after somatic rescue of genetic block. The data were produced by immunoSEQ multiplex PCR, yet TCRdb's version contains in-frame clones alone and is incomplete. The profile covers around 70,000 clones, with 85% to 95% appearing a single time and about 2.7% taken by the ten largest. In this sample, this clone turned up once. The CDR3 covers 13 residues. V was pared by 7 bases and J by 1 base, with 10 bases between. CDR1 KGHSH and CDR2 LQKENI come from the germline V gene. This rearrangement joins TRBV18 to TRBJ1-1, with a possible D match to TRBD1 (5 bases). Sequenced material: peripheral blood mononuclear cells (PBMCs). The source is a man aged 40-49 years. The CDR3 spells CASLPDRNTEAFF. CDR3 coding DNA: TGTGCCAGCTTACCCGACAGGAACACTGAAGCTTTCTTT.